A selection of T cell receptor beta chains follows, all from one sample in a study of tumor-infiltrating lymphocytes in primary liver carcinoma. TCRdb used MiXCR to reprocess the multiplex PCR reads, holding one entry per CDR3 protein. The sample carries 100,000 to 120,000 distinct CDR3 sequences, around 84% recorded once. The sample taken for sequencing was liver tumor tissue from sampling region 3. These receptors all stem from a man between 40 and 49 years old with primary liver carcinoma and hepatitis B virus infection. The CDR3 runs from the conserved cysteine through the conserved F or W. A D gene is named only where the DNA matches it firmly. Clone size is stated in some rows and not others, as once, few, many or a class when expanded.

NA	NA	TRBJ2-7	TRBV6-1	CTSREDPGRSIRGQYF	TGTACCAGCCGTGAAGATCCGGGACGTTCTATACGGGGGCAGTACTTC
NA	NA	TRBJ2-6	TRBV6-5	CASSLGSGSYGANLLTF	TGTGCCAGCAGTTTGGGTTCTGGATCCTATGGGGCCAACCTCCTGACTTTC
NA	NA	TRBJ2-7	TRBV11-2	CAISSNSNSYEQYF	TGTGCCATCAGCTCTAACAGCAACTCCTACGAACAGTACTTC
NA	NA	TRBJ1-2	TRBV5-6	CAGSSRDRIVNNGNTF	TGTGCCGGCAGCTCCCGCGACAGGATCGTCAACAATGGCAACACCTTC
NA	NA	TRBJ1-5	TRBV6-2/TRBV6-3	CASTYREDRNQPQHF	TGTGCTAGCACCTACAGGGAGGACAGAAATCAGCCCCAACATTTT
TRBD2	NA	TRBJ2-5	TRBV6-2/TRBV6-3	CASSLSTAGDPKETQYF	TGTGCAAGCAGTCTCTCTACAGCGGGAGACCCAAAAGAGACCCAGTACTTC
NA	NA	TRBJ2-2	TRBV20-1	CSAAPGKRTGELFF	TGCAGTGCTGCCCCAGGGAAGAGGACCGGGGAGCTGTTTTTT
NA	NA	TRBJ2-4	TRBV11-2	CASSLDRAGLVKNIQYF	TGTGCCAGCAGCTTAGATAGAGCAGGTCTAGTCAAAAACATTCAGTATTTC
NA	NA	TRBJ1-5	TRBV11-3	CASSLDLGVARPQHF	TGTGCCAGTAGTTTAGATCTGGGGGTGGCTCGGCCCCAGCATTTT
NA	NA	TRBJ1-1	TRBV7-9	CASSLNRHGEAIF	TGTGCCAGCAGCTTAAATAGGCACGGTGAAGCTATCTTT
TRBD1	NA	TRBJ1-1	TRBV6-2/TRBV6-3	CARGIRDTEAFF	TGCGCCAGGGGGATACGTGACACTGAAGCTTTCTTT
NA	many	TRBJ2-7	TRBV28	CASSSSSNYEQYF	TGTGCCAGCAGTTCGTCATCAAACTACGAGCAGTACTTC
TRBD1	NA	TRBJ1-2	TRBV30	CASTGQDNYVYTF	TGTGCCTCGACAGGACAGGACAACTATGTCTACACCTTC
TRBD1	NA	TRBJ1-5	TRBV28	CAGSPQGATQPQHF	TGTGCCGGCAGTCCTCAGGGGGCGACTCAGCCCCAGCATTTT
NA	NA	TRBJ1-1	TRBV12-3/TRBV12-4	CASSPPSAGTGAFF	TGTGCCAGCAGTCCCCCCAGCGCAGGCACTGGAGCTTTCTTT
NA	NA	TRBJ2-5	TRBV7-9	CASSQEGETQCF	TGTGCCAGTAGCCAGGAAGGGGAGACCCAGTGCTTC
NA	NA	TRBJ2-7	TRBV11-1	CASRGRRFYEQYF	TGTGCTAGTAGGGGGAGGCGATTCTACGAGCAGTACTTC
TRBD1	many	TRBJ2-1	TRBV29-1	CSVPTGGSYNEQFF	TGCAGCGTTCCAACAGGGGGGTCCTACAATGAGCAGTTCTTC
TRBD1	NA	TRBJ2-3	TRBV20-1	CSASASGVRGRADTQYF	TGCAGTGCTAGTGCCTCCGGGGTCAGGGGGCGCGCAGATACGCAGTATTTT
NA	NA	TRBJ2-2	TRBV12-3/TRBV12-4	CASSFGGVVSTGELFF	TGTGCCAGCAGTTTTGGGGGCGTAGTAAGCACCGGGGAGCTGTTTTTT
NA	once	TRBJ2-2	TRBV4-2	CASSQLTDHAGKLFF	TGTGCCAGCAGCCAGTTGACAGACCACGCCGGGAAGCTGTTTTTT
NA	NA	TRBJ1-1	TRBV5-1	CANRKGIMPSTEAFF	TGCGCCAACAGAAAGGGGATCATGCCGAGCACTGAAGCTTTCTTT
NA	NA	TRBJ1-1	TRBV24-1	CAIVGNPNTEAFF	TGTGCCATCGTGGGTAATCCGAACACTGAAGCTTTCTTT
NA	NA	TRBJ2-3	TRBV11-2	CVSSLQAGVSTDTQYF	TGTGTCAGCAGCTTACAAGCTGGAGTCAGTACAGATACGCAGTATTTT
NA	few	TRBJ2-1	TRBV11-3	CASSLGASDNEQFF	TGTGCCAGTAGCTTAGGCGCCTCGGACAATGAGCAGTTCTTC
TRBD1	NA	TRBJ1-2	TRBV29-1	CSVRLGGPYGYTF	TGTAGCGTCCGATTAGGGGGCCCCTATGGTTACACCTTC
NA	NA	TRBJ2-1	TRBV29-1	CNFSLTDEQFF	TGCAACTTCTCCCTAACAGATGAGCAGTTCTTC
NA	NA	TRBJ2-7	TRBV5-4	CVISTPSGGTHEQYF	TGTGTCATCAGCACCCCGAGCGGCGGGACCCACGAGCAGTACTTC
NA	NA	TRBJ2-1	TRBV11-3	CASSLDVSNDGQFF	TGTGCCAGCAGCTTAGACGTCTCGAACGATGGGCAGTTCTTC
TRBD1	NA	TRBJ2-7	TRBV29-1	CCLGIQGYEQYF	TGCTGCCTTGGGATACAGGGGTACGAGCAGTACTTC
NA	NA	TRBJ2-7	TRBV29-1	CGAMTSGSGTPYEQYF	TGCGGCGCCATGACATCTGGGAGCGGCACTCCCTACGAGCAGTACTTT
NA	many	TRBJ2-7	TRBV4-2	CASSQAGTATYEQYF	TGTGCCAGCAGCCAGGCCGGGACGGCAACCTACGAGCAGTACTTC
NA	NA	TRBJ2-3	TRBV29-1	CIVAGQDTQYF	TGCATCGTTGCGGGACAAGATACGCAGTATTTT
NA	NA	TRBJ2-1	TRBV19	CASSLQGGEQFF	TGTGCCAGTAGTTTACAGGGAGGTGAGCAGTTCTTC
NA	NA	TRBJ1-5	TRBV6-6	CASKMGRGTLGNQPQHF	TGTGCCAGCAAAATGGGACGGGGAACGCTTGGCAATCAGCCCCAGCATTTT
NA	NA	TRBJ2-5	TRBV11-2	CASIPRSGPEVTQYF	TGTGCCAGCATCCCCCGGTCAGGCCCAGAGGTGACCCAGTACTTC
NA	NA	TRBJ2-3	TRBV11-2	CTSSFRTHYTDTQYF	TGTACCAGCAGTTTTCGGACTCACTATACAGATACGCAGTATTTT
TRBD1	many	TRBJ1-2	TRBV28	CASSPTDRVAGYTF	TGTGCCAGCAGTCCAACTGACAGGGTGGCTGGCTACACCTTC
TRBD1	NA	TRBJ1-1	TRBV29-1	CSVIFHGQARTFF	TGCAGCGTCATATTCCATGGACAGGCGAGAACTTTCTTT
NA	many	TRBJ2-6	TRBV5-1	CASSLGAGITSGANVLTF	TGCGCCAGCAGCTTGGGGGCCGGTATAACCTCTGGGGCCAACGTCCTGACTTTC
TRBD2	NA	TRBJ2-1	TRBV5-4	CANSEGLAIEQFF	TGTGCCAACAGCGAGGGACTAGCGATTGAACAGTTCTTC
NA	NA	TRBJ2-7	TRBV5-5	CASSLVPRGGEQYF	TGTGCCAGCAGCTTGGTTCCACGTGGAGGAGAGCAATACTTC
NA	NA	TRBJ2-1	TRBV11-2	CANSLDRLALWDEQFF	TGTGCCAACAGTTTAGATCGTTTAGCGTTATGGGATGAGCAGTTCTTC
NA	NA	TRBJ2-7	TRBV6-2/TRBV6-3	CAGGFAYEQYF	TGTGCCGGCGGTTTCGCCTACGAGCAGTACTTC
NA	few	TRBJ1-5	TRBV15	CATSWTVNQPQHF	TGTGCCACCAGCTGGACAGTTAATCAGCCCCAGCATTTT
NA	once	TRBJ2-7	TRBV28	CASSSQQQGYEQYF	TGTGCCAGCAGTTCACAACAACAAGGGTACGAGCAGTACTTC
TRBD1	NA	TRBJ1-1	TRBV6-1	CARGTGWTEAFF	TGTGCAAGAGGGACAGGGTGGACTGAAGCTTTCTTT
NA	NA	TRBJ2-3	TRBV5-4	CAISLASGSEQYF	TGTGCCATCAGCTTGGCATCAGGGTCGGAGCAGTATTTT